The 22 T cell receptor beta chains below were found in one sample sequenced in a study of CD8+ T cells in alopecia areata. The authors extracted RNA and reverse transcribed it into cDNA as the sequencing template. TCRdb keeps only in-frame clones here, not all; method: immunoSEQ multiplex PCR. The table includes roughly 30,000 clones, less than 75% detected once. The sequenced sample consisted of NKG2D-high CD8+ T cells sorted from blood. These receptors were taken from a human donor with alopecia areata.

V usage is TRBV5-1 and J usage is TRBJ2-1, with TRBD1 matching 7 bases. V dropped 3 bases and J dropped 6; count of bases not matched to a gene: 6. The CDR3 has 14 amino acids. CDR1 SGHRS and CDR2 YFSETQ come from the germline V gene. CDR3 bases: TGCGCCAGCAGCTGGGGGACAGTAGGCAATGAGCAGTTCTTC. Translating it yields CASSWGTVGNEQFF.

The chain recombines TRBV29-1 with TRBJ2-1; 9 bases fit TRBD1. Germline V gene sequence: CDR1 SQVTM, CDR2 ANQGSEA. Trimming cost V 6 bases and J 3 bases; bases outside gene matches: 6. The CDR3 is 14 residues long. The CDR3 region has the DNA TGCAGCGTGACCGGGACAGGGTTCTACAATGAGCAGTTCTTC. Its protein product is CSVTGTGFYNEQFF.

The CDR3 is CASSYPAQGMVYEQYF. CDR3 DNA sequence: TGTGCCAGCAGCTACCCTGCCCAGGGGATGGTGTACGAGCAGTACTTC. The chain combines TRBV7-9 with TRBJ2-7; possibly TRBD1 for D (6 bases). Germline V gene lookup returns CDR1 SEHNR and CDR2 FQNEAQ (reference sequence). V lost 4 bases and J 4 bases, leaving 20 bases between the germline ends. This CDR3 spans 16 amino acids.

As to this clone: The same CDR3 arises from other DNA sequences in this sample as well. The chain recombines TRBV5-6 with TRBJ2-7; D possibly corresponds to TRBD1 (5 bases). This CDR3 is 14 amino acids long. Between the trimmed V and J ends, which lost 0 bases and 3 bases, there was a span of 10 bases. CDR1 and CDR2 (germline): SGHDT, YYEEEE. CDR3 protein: CASSLGQGSYEQYF. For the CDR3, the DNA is TGTGCCAGCAGCTTGGGGCAGGGTAGCTACGAGCAGTACTTC.

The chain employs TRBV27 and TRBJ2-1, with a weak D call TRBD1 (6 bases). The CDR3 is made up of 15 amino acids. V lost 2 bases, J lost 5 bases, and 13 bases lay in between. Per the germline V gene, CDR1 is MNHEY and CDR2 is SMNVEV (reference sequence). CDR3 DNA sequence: TGTGCCAGCAGTTTAATAACAGGGCCTGACAATGAGCAGTTCTTC. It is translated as CASSLITGPDNEQFF.

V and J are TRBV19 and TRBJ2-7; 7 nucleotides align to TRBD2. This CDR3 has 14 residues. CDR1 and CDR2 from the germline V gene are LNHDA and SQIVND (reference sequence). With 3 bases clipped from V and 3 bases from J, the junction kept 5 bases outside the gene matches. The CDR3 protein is CASSMGAGLYEQYF. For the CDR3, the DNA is TGTGCCAGTAGTATGGGAGCGGGACTCTACGAGCAGTACTTC. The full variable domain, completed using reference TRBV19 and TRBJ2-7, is DGGITQSPKYLFRKEGQNVTLSCEQNLNHDAMYWYRQDPGQGLRLIYYSQIVNDFQKGDIAEGYSVSREKKESFPLTVTSAQKNPTAFYLCASSMGAGLYEQYFGPGTRLTVT.

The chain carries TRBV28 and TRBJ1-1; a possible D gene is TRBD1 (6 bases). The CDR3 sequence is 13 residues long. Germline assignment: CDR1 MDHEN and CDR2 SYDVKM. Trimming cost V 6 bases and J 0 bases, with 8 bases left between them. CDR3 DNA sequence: TGTGCCAGCAGACGGACAGTGAACACTGAAGCTTTCTTT. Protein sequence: CASRRTVNTEAFF.

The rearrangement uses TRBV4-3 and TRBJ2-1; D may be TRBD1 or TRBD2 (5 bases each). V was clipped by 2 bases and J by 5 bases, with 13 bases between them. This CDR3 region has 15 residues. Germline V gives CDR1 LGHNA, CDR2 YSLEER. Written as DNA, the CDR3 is TGCGCCAGCAGCCAATTGGGGGTCGACGACAATGAGCAGTTCTTC. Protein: CASSQLGVDDNEQFF.

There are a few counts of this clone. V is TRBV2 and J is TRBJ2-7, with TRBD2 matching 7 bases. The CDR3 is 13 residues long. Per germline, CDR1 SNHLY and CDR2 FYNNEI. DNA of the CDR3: TGTGCTGGGGCGGGAGCCCTGACCTACGAGCAGTACTTC. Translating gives CAGAGALTYEQYF.

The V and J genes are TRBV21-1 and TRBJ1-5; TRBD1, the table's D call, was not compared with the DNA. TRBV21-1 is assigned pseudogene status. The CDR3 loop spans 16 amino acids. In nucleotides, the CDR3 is TGTGCCAGCAGCACGCTTCCCCACCAGGCCGATCAGCCCCAGCATTTT. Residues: CASSTLPHQADQPQHF.

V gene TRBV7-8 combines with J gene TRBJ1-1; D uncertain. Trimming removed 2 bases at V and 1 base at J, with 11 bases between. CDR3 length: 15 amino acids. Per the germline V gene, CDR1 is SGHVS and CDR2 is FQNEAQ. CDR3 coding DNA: TGTGCCAGCAGCTTAAGGGCAGCAGAGAACACTGAAGCTTTCTTT. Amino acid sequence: CASSLRAAENTEAFF.

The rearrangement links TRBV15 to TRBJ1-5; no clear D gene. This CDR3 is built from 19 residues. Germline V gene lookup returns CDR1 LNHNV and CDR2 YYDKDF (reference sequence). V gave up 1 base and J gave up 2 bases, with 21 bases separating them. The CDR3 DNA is TGTGCCACCAGCAGAGCCCGGGGAATGGCTACGGAGGGCAATCAGCCCCAGCATTTT. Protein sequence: CATSRARGMATEGNQPQHF. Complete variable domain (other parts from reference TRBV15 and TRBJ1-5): DAMVIQNPRYQVTQFGKPVTLSCSQTLNHNVMYWYQQKSSQAPKLLFHYYDKDFNNEADTPDNFQSRRPNTSFCFLDIRSPGLGDTAMYLCATSRARGMATEGNQPQHFGDGTRLSIL.

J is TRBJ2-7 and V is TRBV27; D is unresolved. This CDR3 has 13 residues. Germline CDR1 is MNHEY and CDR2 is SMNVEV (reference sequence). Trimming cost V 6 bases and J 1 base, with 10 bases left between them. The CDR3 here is CASSLVGSYEQYF. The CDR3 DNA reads TGTGCCAGCAGCCTGGTCGGTTCCTACGAGCAGTACTTC.

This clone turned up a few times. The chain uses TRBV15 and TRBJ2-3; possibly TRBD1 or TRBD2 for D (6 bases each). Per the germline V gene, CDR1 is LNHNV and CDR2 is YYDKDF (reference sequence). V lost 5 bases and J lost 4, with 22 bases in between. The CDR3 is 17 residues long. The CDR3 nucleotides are TGTGCCACCAGCGGCGATTTCGTTTCCGGGGGCGCAGATACGCAGTATTTT. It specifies CATSGDFVSGGADTQYF. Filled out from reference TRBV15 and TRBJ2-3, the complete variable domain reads DAMVIQNPRYQVTQFGKPVTLSCSQTLNHNVMYWYQQKSSQAPKLLFHYYDKDFNNEADTPDNFQSRRPNTSFCFLDIRSPGLGDTAMYLCATSGDFVSGGADTQYFGPGTRLTVL.

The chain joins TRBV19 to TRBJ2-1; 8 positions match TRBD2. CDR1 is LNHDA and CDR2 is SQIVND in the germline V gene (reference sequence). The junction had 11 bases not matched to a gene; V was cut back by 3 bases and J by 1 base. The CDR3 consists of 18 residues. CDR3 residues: CASSIPPSSGTSYNEQFF. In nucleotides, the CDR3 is TGTGCCAGTAGTATCCCACCGAGTAGCGGGACGTCCTACAATGAGCAGTTCTTC.

CDR3 amino acids: CASSQAEPSYNEQFF. In DNA, the CDR3 is TGCGCCAGCAGCCAAGCGGAACCCTCCTACAATGAGCAGTTCTTC. The chain links TRBV4-3 to TRBJ2-1, with D uncertain. The CDR3 is 15 amino acids. The V end lost 1 base, the J end lost 0 bases, and 7 bases lay between the germline ends. Germline lookup yields CDR1 LGHNA and CDR2 YSLEER.

The CDR3 DNA sequence: TGTGCCAGCAGCGCCCGGCTCAATTGGGGCGGGGAGCTGTTTTTT. Amino acid sequence: CASSARLNWGGELFF. The V gene is TRBV13, the J gene TRBJ2-2; D gene ambiguous. The CDR3 extends over 15 amino acids. CDR1 and CDR2 (germline): PRHDT, FYEKMQ (reference sequence). V dropped 5 bases and J dropped 7 bases, with 17 bases sitting between them.

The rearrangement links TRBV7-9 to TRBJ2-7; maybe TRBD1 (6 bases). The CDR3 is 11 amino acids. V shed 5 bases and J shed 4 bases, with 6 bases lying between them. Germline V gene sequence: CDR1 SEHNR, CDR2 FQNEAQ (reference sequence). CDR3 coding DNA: TGTGCCAGCAGCAGGGGGTACGAGCAGTACTTC. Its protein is CASSRGYEQYF.

The CDR3 reads CASSPRQGLRSYEQYF. In nucleotides, the CDR3 is TGTGCCAGCAGCCCCAGACAGGGTCTGCGATCCTACGAGCAGTACTTC. The rearrangement uses TRBV7-9 and TRBJ2-7; 7 bases agree with TRBD1. The germline V gene has CDR1 SEHNR and CDR2 FQNEAQ (reference sequence). V lost 5 bases and J lost 1; bases outside the gene matches: 11. The CDR3 has 16 amino acids. Filled out from reference TRBV7-9 and TRBJ2-7, the complete variable domain reads DTGVSQNPRHKITKRGQNVTFRCDPISEHNRLYWYRQTLGQGPEFLTYFQNEAQLEKSRLLSDRFSAERPKGSFSTLEIQRTEQGDSAMYLCASSPRQGLRSYEQYFGPGTRLTVT.

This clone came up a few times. The CDR3 bases are TGCAGCGTCCCTGAACACATAGCGGGGCAGTATTTT. Protein sequence: CSVPEHIAGQYF. The V call is TRBV29-1, the J call TRBJ2-3, with 7 bases fitting TRBD2. This CDR3 is 12 amino acids long. With 6 bases clipped from V and 11 bases from J, the junction kept 11 bases outside the gene matches. Germline V gene sequence: CDR1 SQVTM, CDR2 ANQGSEA.

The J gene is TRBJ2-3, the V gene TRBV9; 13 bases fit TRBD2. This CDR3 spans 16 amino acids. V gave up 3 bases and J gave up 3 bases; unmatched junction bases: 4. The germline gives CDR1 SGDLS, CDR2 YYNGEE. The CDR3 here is CASSGLAGGRTDTQYF. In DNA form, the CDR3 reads TGTGCCAGCAGCGGACTAGCGGGGGGCCGGACAGATACGCAGTATTTT.

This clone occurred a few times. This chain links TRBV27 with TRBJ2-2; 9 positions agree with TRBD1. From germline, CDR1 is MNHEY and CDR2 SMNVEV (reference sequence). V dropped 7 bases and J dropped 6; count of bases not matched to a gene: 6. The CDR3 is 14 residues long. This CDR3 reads CASTGQGRAGELFF. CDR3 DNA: TGTGCCAGCACGGGACAGGGTAGGGCCGGGGAGCTGTTTTTT.